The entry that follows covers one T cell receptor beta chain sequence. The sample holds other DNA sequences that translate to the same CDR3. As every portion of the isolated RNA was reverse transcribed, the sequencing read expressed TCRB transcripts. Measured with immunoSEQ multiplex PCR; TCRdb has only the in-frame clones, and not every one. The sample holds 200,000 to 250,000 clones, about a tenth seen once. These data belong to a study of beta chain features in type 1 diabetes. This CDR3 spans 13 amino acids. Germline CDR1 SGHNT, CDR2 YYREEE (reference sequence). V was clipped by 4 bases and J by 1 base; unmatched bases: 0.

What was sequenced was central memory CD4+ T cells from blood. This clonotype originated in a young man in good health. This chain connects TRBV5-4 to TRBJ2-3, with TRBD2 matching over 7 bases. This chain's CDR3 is CASSLAGTDTQYF. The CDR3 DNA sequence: TGTGCCAGCAGCCTAGCGGGCACAGATACGCAGTATTTT.